The sequence of this T cell receptor (beta chain) was determined in a study of response to subunit inactivated influenza vaccine. The study, taken as a whole, reports: The authors suggested that few new T cells are recruited per seasonal influenza vaccination.

V was clipped by 3 bases and J by 3 bases; unmatched bases: 5. CDR1 is KGHSH and CDR2 is LQKENI in the germline V gene. This CDR3 is 14 amino acids long. This clonotype came up many times. Its antigen remains unidentified. TCRdb reanalysed the RT-PCR reads using MiXCR and keeps one entry per CDR3 protein. The profile shows 450,000 to 600,000 distinct CDR3 sequences, more than 15% of them singletons. Sequences were derived from CD4+ T cells sorted from PBMCs, sampled roughly 24 months after vaccination. This sequence was found in a man aged 45-69 years who received an inactivated influenza vaccine. The V and J genes are TRBV18 and TRBJ2-7; 7 nucleotides align to TRBD2. The CDR3 here is CASSPRSGVYEQYF. The CDR3 nucleotides are TGTGCCAGCTCACCTCGGAGCGGGGTCTACGAGCAGTACTTC.